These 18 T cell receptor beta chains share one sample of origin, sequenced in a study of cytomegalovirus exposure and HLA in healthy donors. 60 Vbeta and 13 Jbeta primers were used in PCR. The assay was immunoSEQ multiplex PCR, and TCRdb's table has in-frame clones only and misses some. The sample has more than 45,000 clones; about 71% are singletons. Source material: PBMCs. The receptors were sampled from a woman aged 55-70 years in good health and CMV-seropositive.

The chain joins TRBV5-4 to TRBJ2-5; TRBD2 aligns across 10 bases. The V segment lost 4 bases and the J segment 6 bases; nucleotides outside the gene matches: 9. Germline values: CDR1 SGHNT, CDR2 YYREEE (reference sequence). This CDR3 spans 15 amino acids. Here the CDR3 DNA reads TGTGCCAGCAGCCCAAGCGGGGGGGCCGCAAAGACCCAGTACTTC. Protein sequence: CASSPSGGAAKTQYF.

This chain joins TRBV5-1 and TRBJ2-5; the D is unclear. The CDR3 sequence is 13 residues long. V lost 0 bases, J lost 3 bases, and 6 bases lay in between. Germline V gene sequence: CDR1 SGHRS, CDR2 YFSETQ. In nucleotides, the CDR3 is TGCGCCAGCAGCTTGGGCGGAGAAGAGACCCAGTACTTC. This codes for CASSLGGEETQYF.

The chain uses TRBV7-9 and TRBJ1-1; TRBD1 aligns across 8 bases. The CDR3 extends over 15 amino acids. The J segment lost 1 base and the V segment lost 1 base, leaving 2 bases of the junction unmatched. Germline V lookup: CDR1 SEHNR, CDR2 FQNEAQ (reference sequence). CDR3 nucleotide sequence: TGTGCCAGCAGCTTAGATGGGACAGGGAACACTGAAGCTTTCTTT. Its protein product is CASSLDGTGNTEAFF.

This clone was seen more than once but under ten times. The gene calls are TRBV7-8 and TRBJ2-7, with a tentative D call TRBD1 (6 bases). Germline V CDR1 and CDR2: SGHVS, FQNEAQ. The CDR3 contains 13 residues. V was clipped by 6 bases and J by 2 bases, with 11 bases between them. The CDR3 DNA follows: TGTGCCAGCAGGTTGAGACAGGCCTACGAGCAGTACTTC. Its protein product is CASRLRQAYEQYF. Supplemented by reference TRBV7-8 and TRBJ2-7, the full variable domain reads GAGVSQSPRYKVAKRGQDVALRCDPISGHVSLFWYQQALGQGPEFLTYFQNEAQLDKSGLPSDRFFAERPEGSVSTLKIQRTQQEDSAVYLCASRLRQAYEQYFGPGTRLTVT.

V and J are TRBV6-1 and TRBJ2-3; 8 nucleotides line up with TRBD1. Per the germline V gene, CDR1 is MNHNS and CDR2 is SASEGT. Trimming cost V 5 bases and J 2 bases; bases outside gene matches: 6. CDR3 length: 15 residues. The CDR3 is CASSRDRSNTDTQYF. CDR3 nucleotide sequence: TGTGCCAGCAGTAGGGACAGGTCAAACACAGATACGCAGTATTTT.

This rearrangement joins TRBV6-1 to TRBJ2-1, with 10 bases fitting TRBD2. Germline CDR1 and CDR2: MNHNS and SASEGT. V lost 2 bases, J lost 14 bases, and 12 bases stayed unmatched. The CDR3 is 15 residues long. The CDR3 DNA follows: TGTGCCAGCAGTGAACGGTTTTTGCTAGCGGGGGAAAAGTTCTTC. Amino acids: CASSERFLLAGEKFF.

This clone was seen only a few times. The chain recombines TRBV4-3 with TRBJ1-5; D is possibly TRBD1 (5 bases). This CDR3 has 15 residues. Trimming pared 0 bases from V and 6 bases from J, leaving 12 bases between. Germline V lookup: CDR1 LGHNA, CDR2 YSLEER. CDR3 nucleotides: TGCGCCAGCAGCCAAGACCTAACAGGACGTCAGCCCCAGCATTTT. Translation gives CASSQDLTGRQPQHF.

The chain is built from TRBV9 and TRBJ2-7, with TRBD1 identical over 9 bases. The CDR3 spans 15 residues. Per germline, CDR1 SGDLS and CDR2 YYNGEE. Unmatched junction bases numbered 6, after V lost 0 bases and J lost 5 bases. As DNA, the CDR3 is TGTGCCAGCAGCGTAGAGGGACAGGGTATGCACGAGCAGTACTTC. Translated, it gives CASSVEGQGMHEQYF.

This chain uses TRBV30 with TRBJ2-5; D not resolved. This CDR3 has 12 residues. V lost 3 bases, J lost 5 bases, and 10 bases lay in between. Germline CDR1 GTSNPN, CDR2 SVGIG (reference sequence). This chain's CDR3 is CAWSAIGETQYF. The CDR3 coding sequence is TGTGCCTGGAGCGCAATCGGGGAGACCCAGTACTTC.

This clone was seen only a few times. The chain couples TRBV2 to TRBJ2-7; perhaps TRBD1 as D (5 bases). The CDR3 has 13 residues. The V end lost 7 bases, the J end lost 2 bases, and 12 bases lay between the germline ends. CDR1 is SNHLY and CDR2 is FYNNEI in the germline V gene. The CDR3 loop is CASIRQFPYEQYF. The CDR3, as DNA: TGTGCCAGCATAAGACAGTTTCCCTACGAGCAGTACTTC.

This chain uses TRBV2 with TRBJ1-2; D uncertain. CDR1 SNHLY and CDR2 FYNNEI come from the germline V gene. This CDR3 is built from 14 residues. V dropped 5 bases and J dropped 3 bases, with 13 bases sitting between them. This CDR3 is CASSSNGGDYGYTF. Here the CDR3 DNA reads TGTGCCAGCAGTTCAAACGGAGGAGACTATGGCTACACCTTC.

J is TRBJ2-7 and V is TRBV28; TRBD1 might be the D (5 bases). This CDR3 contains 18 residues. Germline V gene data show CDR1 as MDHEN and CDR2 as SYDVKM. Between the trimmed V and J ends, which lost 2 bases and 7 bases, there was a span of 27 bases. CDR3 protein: CASSLRGAYDSPLREQYF. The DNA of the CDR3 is TGTGCCAGCAGTTTAAGGGGTGCCTACGACAGTCCCTTGAGGGAGCAGTACTTC.

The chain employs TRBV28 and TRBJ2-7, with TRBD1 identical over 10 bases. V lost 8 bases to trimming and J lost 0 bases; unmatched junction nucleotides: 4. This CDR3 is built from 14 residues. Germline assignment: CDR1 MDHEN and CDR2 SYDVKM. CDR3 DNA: TGTGCCAGCGCCCGGACAGGGGGCTCCTACGAGCAGTACTTC. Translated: CASARTGGSYEQYF.

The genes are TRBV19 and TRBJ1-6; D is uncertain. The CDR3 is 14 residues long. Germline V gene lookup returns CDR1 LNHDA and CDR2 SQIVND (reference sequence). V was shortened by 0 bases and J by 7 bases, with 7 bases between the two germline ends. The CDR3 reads CASSIEVSNSPLHF. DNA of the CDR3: TGTGCCAGTAGTATAGAGGTGAGCAATTCACCCCTCCACTTT.

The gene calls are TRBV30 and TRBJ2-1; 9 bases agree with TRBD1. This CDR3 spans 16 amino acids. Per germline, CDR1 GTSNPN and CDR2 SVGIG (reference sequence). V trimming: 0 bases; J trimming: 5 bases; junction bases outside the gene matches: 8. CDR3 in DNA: TGTGCCTGGAGTGTACTTGGACAGGGGACAAACAATGAGCAGTTCTTC. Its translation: CAWSVLGQGTNNEQFF.

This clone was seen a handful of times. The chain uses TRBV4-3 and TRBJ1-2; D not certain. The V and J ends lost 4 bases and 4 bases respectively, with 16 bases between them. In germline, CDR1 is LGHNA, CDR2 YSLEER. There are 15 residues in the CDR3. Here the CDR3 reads CASSPTQGSVYGYTF. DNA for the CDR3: TGCGCCAGCAGCCCGACTCAAGGATCAGTCTATGGCTACACCTTC.

This CDR3 is CASTRTGNTIYF. Written as DNA, the CDR3 is TGTGCCAGCACCCGGACAGGAAACACCATATATTTT. This sequence joins TRBV5-6 and TRBJ1-3; weak D call: TRBD1 (5 bases). The CDR3 is 12 residues long. CDR1 and CDR2 from the germline V gene are SGHDT and YYEEEE. With 6 bases removed from V and 4 bases from J, the gap between germline ends came to 8 bases.

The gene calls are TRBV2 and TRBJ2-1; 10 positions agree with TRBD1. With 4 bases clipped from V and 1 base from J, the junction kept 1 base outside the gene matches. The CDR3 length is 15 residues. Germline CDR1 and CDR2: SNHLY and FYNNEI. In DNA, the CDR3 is TGTGCCAGCAGTGGGACAGGGGGATCCTACAATGAGCAGTTCTTC. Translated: CASSGTGGSYNEQFF.